These 15 T cell receptor beta chains were sequenced from one sample in a study of blood T cell repertoires in COVID-19. Generated by immunoSEQ multiplex PCR, the TCRdb table keeps only in-frame clones and is missing some. The sample includes about 120,000 clones, roughly 80% of them seen just once. Sequencing used peripheral blood. All receptors come from a human donor in a cohort sampled during active COVID-19.

The chain links TRBV21-1 to TRBJ2-1; no check of the table's D call, TRBD1, against the DNA was made. TRBV21-1 is a pseudogene segment. This CDR3 has 16 amino acids. CDR3 loop: CASSKGAPTTYNEQFF. The CDR3 bases are TGTGCCAGCAGCAAAGGGGCACCCACCACCTACAATGAGCAGTTCTTC.

This chain links TRBV6-2 or TRBV6-3 with TRBJ2-3, with D possibly TRBD1 on 6 matching bases. CDR3 length: 14 amino acids. V lost 6 bases, J lost 2 bases, and 12 bases lay in between. The germline gives CDR1 MNHEY, CDR2 SVGEGT. CDR3 nucleotide sequence: TGTGCCAGCAGCTCCGACAGGTACACAGATACGCAGTATTTT. It yields the protein CASSSDRYTDTQYF.

The chain links TRBV2 to TRBJ2-3; tentative D call: TRBD1 (5 bases). In germline, CDR1 is SNHLY, CDR2 FYNNEI. This CDR3 has 15 amino acids. Deletions cut 2 bases from V and 4 bases from J, with 13 bases between. Here the CDR3 DNA reads TGTGCCAGCAGTGAAAAGGGGCGTGGTGCAGATACGCAGTATTTT. Translating it yields CASSEKGRGADTQYF.

V and J are TRBV10-3 and TRBJ1-2; 9 bases line up with TRBD1. The length of the CDR3 is 14 residues. The J segment lost 8 bases and the V segment lost 2 bases, leaving 6 bases of the junction unmatched. Germline CDR1 and CDR2: ENHRY and SYGVKD. CDR3 region: CAISERGQGDGYTF. As DNA, the CDR3 is TGTGCCATCAGTGAGAGGGGACAGGGCGACGGCTACACCTTC.

The rearrangement uses TRBV23-1 and TRBJ1-1, with 8 nucleotides matching TRBD1. TRBV23-1 is marked as an open reading frame, function uncertain. The V gene end was trimmed by 4 bases and the J gene end by 1 base; junction bases not matched to a gene: 14. This CDR3 is built from 18 residues. CDR3 sequence reads: CASSLSRGRSLGNTEAFF. CDR3 nucleotides: TGCGCCAGCAGTCTGTCCAGGGGGCGAAGTCTTGGGAACACTGAAGCTTTCTTT.

V is TRBV28 and J is TRBJ1-4, with D maybe TRBD1 (5 bases). Per the germline V gene, CDR1 is MDHEN and CDR2 is SYDVKM. The CDR3 covers 12 residues. V lost 3 bases to trimming and J lost 8 bases, with 7 bases between them. This chain's CDR3 is CASSFPGEKLFF. CDR3 DNA: TGTGCCAGCAGTTTCCCAGGGGAAAAACTGTTTTTT.

Here the CDR3 DNA reads TGTGCCAGCAGTCCAGGGACAGGACCTTCCAACGAGCAGTACTTC. The encoded protein is CASSPGTGPSNEQYF. The chain recombines TRBV6-2 or TRBV6-3 with TRBJ2-7, with TRBD1 matching 8 bases. This CDR3 is built from 15 residues. Germline lookup yields CDR1 MNHEY and CDR2 SVGEGT. V shed 5 bases and J 5 bases; nucleotides not matched to a gene: 11.

The chain links TRBV5-1 to TRBJ2-2; D might be TRBD1 (6 bases). Trimming pared 0 bases from V and 8 bases from J, leaving 17 bases between. CDR3 length: 16 residues. Germline CDR1 reads SGHRS; CDR2 reads YFSETQ. CDR3 bases: TGCGCCAGCAGCTTGGTCCCCCCCGACCAGGGGGGGGAGCTGTTTTTT. It is translated as CASSLVPPDQGGELFF.

The rearrangement joins TRBV5-7 to TRBJ1-1, with 8 bases lining up with TRBD1. TRBV5-7 is an ORF, and what it does is uncertain. Germline trimming cut 4 bases from V and 0 bases from J; bases unmatched to any gene: 8. The CDR3 covers 16 residues. The CDR3 loop reads CASSVRDRSMNTEAFF. CDR3 in DNA: TGTGCCAGCAGCGTACGGGACAGGTCTATGAACACTGAAGCTTTCTTT.

The J gene is TRBJ1-1, the V gene TRBV2; D might be TRBD1 (5 bases). The CDR3 covers 14 residues. Germline V CDR1 and CDR2: SNHLY, FYNNEI. V gave up 10 bases and J gave up 0 bases, with 15 bases separating them. The CDR3 loop is CATQRTPLNTEAFF. Written as DNA, the CDR3 is TGTGCCACACAAAGGACACCCCTGAACACTGAAGCTTTCTTT.

This sequence joins TRBV28 and TRBJ2-1; 7 positions agree with TRBD2. The CDR3 spans 15 residues. V trimming: 4 bases; J trimming: 5 bases; junction bases outside the gene matches: 8. Germline CDR1 and CDR2: MDHEN and SYDVKM. CDR3 protein: CASSWSGASHNEQFF. CDR3 bases: TGTGCCAGCAGTTGGAGCGGGGCGTCCCACAATGAGCAGTTCTTC.

The chain employs TRBV7-9 and TRBJ1-2; no clear D. The ends were cut back, 0 bases at V and 1 base at J, with 12 bases in the middle. This CDR3 region has 16 residues. The V gene's germline CDR1 is SEHNR and CDR2 FQNEAQ (reference sequence). CDR3 region: CASSLAVGSLNYGYTF. As DNA, the CDR3 is TGTGCCAGCAGCTTAGCAGTAGGGAGCCTTAACTATGGCTACACCTTC.

The chain recombines TRBV12-5 with TRBJ2-7; TRBD2 matches 8 bases. V was clipped by 1 base and J by 3 bases; unmatched bases: 8. CDR3 size: 16 residues. The germline V gene encodes CDR1 LGHNT and CDR2 FRNRAP. The CDR3, as DNA: TGTGCTAGTGGTTTGGCCCTTAGCGGGGCGGTCTACGAGCAGTACTTC. Translation gives CASGLALSGAVYEQYF.

This clone was detected a few times. V gene TRBV6-5 combines with J gene TRBJ2-7, with D maybe TRBD1 (5 bases). The CDR3 is made up of 15 amino acids. Germline V gives CDR1 MNHEY, CDR2 SVGAGI. V was pared by 9 bases and J by 0 bases, with 18 bases between. Here the CDR3 DNA reads TGTGCCAGTTCTACCCTTGACAGTAGCTCCTACGAGCAGTACTTC. Residues: CASSTLDSSSYEQYF.

The chain couples TRBV5-4 to TRBJ1-6, with no clear D. This CDR3 spans 15 amino acids. Germline CDR1 SGHNT, CDR2 YYREEE (reference sequence). The V end lost 1 base, the J end lost 4 bases, and 9 bases lay between the germline ends. CDR3 sequence (DNA): TGTGCCAGCAGCTTGTCGGTCGCGTATAATTCACCCCTCCACTTT. This codes for CASSLSVAYNSPLHF.